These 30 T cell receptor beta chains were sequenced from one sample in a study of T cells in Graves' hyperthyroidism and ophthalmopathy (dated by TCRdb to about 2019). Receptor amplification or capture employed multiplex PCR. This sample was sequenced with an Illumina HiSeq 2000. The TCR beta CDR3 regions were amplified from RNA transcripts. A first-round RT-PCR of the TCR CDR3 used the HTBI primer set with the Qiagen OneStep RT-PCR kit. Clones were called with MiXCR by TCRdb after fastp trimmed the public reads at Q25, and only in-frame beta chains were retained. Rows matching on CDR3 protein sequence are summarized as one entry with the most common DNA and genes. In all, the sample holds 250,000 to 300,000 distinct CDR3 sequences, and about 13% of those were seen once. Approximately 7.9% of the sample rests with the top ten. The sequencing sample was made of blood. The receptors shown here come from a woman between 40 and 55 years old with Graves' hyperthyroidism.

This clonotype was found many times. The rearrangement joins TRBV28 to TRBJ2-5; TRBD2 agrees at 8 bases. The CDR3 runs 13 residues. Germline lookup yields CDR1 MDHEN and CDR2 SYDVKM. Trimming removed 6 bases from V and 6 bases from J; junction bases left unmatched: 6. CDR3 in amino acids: CASSRTGGKTQYF. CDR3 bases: TGTGCCAGCAGCAGAACGGGGGGGAAGACCCAGTACTTC. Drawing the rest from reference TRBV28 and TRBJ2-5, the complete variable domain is DVKVTQSSRYLVKRTGEKVFLECVQDMDHENMFWYRQDPGLGLRLIYFSYDVKMKEKGDIPEGYSVSREKKERFSLILESASTNQTSMYLCASSRTGGKTQYFGPGTRLLVL.

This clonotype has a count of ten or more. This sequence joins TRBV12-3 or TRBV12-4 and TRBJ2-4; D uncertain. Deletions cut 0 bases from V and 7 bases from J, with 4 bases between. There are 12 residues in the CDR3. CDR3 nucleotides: TGTGCCAGCAGTTTAGCCTCCAACATTCAGTACTTC. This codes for CASSLASNIQYF.

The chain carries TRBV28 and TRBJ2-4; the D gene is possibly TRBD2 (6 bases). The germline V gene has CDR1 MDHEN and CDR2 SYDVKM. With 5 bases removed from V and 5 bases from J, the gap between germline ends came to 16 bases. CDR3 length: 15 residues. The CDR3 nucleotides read TGTGCCAGCAGTCCCCCGCGGAGGGGACAAAACATTCAGTACTTC. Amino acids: CASSPPRRGQNIQYF.

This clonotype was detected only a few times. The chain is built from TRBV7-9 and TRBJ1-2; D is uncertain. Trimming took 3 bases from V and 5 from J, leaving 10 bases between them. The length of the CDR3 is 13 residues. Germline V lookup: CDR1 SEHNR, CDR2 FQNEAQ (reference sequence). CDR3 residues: CASSLTGQYGYTF. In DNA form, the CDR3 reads TGTGCCAGCAGCTTGACTGGGCAGTATGGCTACACCTTC.

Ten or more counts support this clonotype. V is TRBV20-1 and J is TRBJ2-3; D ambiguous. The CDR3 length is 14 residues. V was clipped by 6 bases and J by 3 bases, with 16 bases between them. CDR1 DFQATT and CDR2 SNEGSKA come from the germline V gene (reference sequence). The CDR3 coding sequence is TGCAGTGCCTTCGGTACCCTAGGGACAGATACGCAGTATTTT. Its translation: CSAFGTLGTDTQYF.

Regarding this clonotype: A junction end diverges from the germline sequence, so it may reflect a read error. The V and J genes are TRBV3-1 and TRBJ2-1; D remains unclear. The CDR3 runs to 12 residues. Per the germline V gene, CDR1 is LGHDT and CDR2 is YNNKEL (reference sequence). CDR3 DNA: TGTGCCAGCAGCCAAGGATCTAGAGTCAAGCTCTTC. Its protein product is CASSQGSRVKLF.

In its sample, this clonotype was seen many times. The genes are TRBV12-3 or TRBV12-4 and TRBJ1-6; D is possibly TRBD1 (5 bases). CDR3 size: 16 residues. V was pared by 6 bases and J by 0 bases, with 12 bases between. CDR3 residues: CASRGGKSSYNSPLHF. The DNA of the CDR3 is TGTGCCAGCAGGGGGGGGAAAAGCTCCTATAATTCACCCCTCCACTTT.

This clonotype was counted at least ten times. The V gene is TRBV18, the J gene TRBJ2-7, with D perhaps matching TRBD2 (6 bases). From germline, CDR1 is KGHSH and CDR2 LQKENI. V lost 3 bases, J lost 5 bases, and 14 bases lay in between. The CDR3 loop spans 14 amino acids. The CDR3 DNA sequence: TGTGCCAGCTCACCTAGCGGTGAACGAGACGAGCAGTACTTC. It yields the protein CASSPSGERDEQYF.

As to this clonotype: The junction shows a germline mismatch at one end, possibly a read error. CDR3 sequence: CAGSLKGTEAFF. Here the CDR3 DNA reads TGTGCCGGCAGCTTAAAGGGCACTGAAGCTTTCTTT. The rearrangement joins TRBV11-2 to TRBJ1-1; the D is unclear. Germline V gene sequence: CDR1 SGHAT, CDR2 FQNNGV. CDR3 size: 12 residues. Complete variable domain (other parts from reference TRBV11-2 and TRBJ1-1): EAGVAQSPRYKIIEKRQSVAFWCNPISGHATLYWYQQILGQGPKLLIQFQNNGVVDDSQLPKDRFSAERLKGVDSTLKIQPAKLEDSAVYLCAGSLKGTEAFFGQGTRLTVV.

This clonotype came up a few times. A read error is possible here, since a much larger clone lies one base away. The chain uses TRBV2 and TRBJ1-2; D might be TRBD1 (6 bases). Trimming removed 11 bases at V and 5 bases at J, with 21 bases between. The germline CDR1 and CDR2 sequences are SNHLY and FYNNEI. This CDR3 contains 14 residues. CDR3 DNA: TGTGCCGGCAAGCCACGGACAGCGCAGTATGGCTACACCTTC. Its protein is CAGKPRTAQYGYTF.

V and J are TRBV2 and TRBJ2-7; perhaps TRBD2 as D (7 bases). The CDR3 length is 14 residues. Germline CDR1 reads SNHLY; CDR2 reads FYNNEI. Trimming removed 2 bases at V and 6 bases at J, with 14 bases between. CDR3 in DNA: TGTGCCAGCAGTGAACAAGGGGGGGGGGGCGAGCAGTACTTC. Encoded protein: CASSEQGGGGEQYF.

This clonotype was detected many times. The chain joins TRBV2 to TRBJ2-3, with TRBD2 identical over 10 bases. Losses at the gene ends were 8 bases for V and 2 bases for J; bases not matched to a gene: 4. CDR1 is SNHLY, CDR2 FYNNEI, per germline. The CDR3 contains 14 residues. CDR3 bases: TGTGCCAGCGGTCTAGCGGGAGTCACAGATACGCAGTATTTT. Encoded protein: CASGLAGVTDTQYF.

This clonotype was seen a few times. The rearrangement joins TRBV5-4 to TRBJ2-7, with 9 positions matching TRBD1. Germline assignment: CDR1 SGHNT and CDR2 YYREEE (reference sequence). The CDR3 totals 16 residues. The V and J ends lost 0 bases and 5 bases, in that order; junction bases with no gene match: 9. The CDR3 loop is CASSLGRDRGIHEQYF. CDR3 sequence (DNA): TGTGCCAGCAGCTTGGGGAGAGACAGGGGGATACACGAGCAGTACTTC.

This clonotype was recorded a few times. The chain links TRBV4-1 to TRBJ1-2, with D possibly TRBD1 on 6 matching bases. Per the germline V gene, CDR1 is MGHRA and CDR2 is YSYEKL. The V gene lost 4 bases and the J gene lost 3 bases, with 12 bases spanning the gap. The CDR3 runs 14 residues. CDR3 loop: CASSPAAGDYGYTF. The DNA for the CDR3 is TGCGCCAGCAGCCCCGCGGCAGGGGACTATGGCTACACCTTC.

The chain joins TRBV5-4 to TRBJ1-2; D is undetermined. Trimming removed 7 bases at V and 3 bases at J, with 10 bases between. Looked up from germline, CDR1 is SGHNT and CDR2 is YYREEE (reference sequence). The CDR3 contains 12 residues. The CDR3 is CASGSRDYGYTF. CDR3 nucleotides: TGTGCCAGCGGGAGCAGAGACTATGGCTACACCTTC.

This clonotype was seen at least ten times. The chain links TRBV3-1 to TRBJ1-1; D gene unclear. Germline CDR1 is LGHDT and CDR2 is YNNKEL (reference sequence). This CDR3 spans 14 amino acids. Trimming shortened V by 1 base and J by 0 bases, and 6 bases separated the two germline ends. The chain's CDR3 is CASSQVTMNTEAFF. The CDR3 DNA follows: TGTGCCAGCAGCCAAGTCACGATGAACACTGAAGCTTTCTTT.

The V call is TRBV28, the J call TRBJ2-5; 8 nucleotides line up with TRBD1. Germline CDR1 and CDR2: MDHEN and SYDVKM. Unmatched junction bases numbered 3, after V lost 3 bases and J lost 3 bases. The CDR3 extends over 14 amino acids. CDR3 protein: CASSLRTGKETQYF. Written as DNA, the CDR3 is TGTGCCAGCAGTTTGAGGACAGGGAAAGAGACCCAGTACTTC.

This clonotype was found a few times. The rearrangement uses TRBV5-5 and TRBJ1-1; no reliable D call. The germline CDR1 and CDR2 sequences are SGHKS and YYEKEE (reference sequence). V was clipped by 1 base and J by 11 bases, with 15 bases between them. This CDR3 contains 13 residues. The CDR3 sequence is CASSLSGNLRAFF. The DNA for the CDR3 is TGTGCCAGCAGCTTGTCCGGAAACTTGCGGGCTTTCTTT.

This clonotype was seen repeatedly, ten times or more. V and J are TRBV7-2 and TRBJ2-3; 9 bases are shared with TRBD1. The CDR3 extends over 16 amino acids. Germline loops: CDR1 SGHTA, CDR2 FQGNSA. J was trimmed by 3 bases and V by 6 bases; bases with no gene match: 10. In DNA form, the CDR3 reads TGTGCCAGCAGGCCCCTAGGACAGGGGTCGACAGATACGCAGTATTTT. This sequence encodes CASRPLGQGSTDTQYF.

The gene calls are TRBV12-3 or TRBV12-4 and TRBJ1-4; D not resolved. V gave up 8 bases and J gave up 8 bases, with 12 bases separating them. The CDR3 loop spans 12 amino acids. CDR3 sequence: CASRSAGEKLFF. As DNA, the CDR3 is TGTGCCAGCCGTTCGGCGGGCGAAAAACTGTTTTTT.

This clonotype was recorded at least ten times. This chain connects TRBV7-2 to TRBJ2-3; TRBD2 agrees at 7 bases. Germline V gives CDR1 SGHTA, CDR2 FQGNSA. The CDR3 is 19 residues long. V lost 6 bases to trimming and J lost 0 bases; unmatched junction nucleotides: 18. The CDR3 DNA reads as TGTGCCAGCAGGTCGTTACACGATTTTGCGGGGGAAAGCACAGATACGCAGTATTTT. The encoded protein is CASRSLHDFAGESTDTQYF.

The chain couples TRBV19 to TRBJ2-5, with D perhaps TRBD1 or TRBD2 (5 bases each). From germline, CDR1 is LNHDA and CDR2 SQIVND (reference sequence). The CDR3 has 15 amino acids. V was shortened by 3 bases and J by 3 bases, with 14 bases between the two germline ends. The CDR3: CASSIGETVEETQYF. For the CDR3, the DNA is TGTGCCAGTAGTATTGGGGAGACAGTAGAAGAGACCCAGTACTTC.

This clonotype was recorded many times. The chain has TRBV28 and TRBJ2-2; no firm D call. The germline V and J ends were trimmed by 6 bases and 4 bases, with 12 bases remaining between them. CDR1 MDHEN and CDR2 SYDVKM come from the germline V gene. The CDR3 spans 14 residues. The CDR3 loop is CASSPIPFTGELFF. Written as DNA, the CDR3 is TGTGCCAGCAGCCCCATTCCATTCACCGGGGAGCTGTTTTTT. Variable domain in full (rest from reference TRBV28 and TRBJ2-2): DVKVTQSSRYLVKRTGEKVFLECVQDMDHENMFWYRQDPGLGLRLIYFSYDVKMKEKGDIPEGYSVSREKKERFSLILESASTNQTSMYLCASSPIPFTGELFFGEGSRLTVL.

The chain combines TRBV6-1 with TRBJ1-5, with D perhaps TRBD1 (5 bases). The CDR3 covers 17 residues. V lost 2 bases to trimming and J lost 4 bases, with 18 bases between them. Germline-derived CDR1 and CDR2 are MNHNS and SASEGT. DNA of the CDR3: TGTGCCAGCAGTGAATTCAGAGGGGCTAAAGGGAATCAGCCCCAGCATTTT. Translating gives CASSEFRGAKGNQPQHF.

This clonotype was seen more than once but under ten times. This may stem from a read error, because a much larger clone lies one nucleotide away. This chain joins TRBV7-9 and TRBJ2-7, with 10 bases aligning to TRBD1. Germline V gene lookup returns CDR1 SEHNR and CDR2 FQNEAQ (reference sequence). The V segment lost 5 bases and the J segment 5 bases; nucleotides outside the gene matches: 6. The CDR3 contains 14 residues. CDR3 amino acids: CASSLGTGAHEQYF. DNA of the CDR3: TGTGCCAGCAGCCTTGGGACAGGGGCCCACGAGCAGTACTTC.

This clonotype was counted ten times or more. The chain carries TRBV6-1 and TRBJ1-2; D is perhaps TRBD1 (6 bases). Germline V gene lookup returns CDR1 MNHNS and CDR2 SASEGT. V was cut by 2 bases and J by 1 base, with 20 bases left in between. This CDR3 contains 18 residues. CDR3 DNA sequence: TGTGCCAGCAGTGAAAGTAAGGCTGACAGGAGAATTAACTATGGCTACACCTTC. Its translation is CASSESKADRRINYGYTF.

CDR3 sequence reads: CSAVSSSYEQYF. In DNA, the CDR3 is TGCAGTGCCGTCTCCAGCTCCTACGAGCAGTACTTC. The V and J genes are TRBV20-1 and TRBJ2-7; D gene unclear. CDR1 and CDR2 (germline): DFQATT, SNEGSKA (reference sequence). The V end was cut by 6 bases, the J end by 0 bases, with 9 bases between. The CDR3 is 12 residues long.

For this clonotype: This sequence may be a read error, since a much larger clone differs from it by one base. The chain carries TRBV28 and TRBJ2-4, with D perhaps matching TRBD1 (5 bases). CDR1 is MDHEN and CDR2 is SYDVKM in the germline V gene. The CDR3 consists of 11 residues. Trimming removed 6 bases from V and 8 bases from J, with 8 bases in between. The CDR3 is CASRRRDIQYF. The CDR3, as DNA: TGTGCCAGCAGACGCAGGGACATTCAGTACTTC.

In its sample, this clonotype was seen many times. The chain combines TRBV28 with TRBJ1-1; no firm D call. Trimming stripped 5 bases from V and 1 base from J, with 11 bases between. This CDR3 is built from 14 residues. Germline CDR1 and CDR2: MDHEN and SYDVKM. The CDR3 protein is CASSPPAGNTEAFF. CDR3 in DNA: TGTGCCAGCAGTCCCCCCGCCGGGAACACTGAAGCTTTCTTT. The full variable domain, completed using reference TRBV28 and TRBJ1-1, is DVKVTQSSRYLVKRTGEKVFLECVQDMDHENMFWYRQDPGLGLRLIYFSYDVKMKEKGDIPEGYSVSREKKERFSLILESASTNQTSMYLCASSPPAGNTEAFFGQGTRLTVV.

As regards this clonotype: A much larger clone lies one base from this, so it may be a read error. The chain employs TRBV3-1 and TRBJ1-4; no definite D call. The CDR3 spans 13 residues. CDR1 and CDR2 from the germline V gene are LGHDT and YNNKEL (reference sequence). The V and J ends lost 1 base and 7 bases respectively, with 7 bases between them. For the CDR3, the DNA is TGTGCCAGCAGCCAAGTAGGCGGTGAAAAACTGTTTTTT. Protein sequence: CASSQVGGEKLFF.